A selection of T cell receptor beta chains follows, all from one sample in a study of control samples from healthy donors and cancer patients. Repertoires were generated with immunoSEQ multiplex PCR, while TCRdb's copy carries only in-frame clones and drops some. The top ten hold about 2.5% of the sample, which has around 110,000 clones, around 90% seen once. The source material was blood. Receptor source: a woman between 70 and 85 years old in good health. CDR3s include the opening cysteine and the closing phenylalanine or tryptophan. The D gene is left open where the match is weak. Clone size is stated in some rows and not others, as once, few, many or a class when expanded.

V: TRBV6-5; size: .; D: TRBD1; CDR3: CASSDRGLSTDTQYF
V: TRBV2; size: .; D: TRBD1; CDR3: CASKDRARATEAFF
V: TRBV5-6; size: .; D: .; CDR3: CASSQAWETQYF
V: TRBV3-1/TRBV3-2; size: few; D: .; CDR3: CASSQELRELFF
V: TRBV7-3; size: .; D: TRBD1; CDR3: CASSLRDRSGELFF
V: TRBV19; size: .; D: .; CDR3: CASIGPANYGYTF
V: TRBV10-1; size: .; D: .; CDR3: CASSESQGTQYF
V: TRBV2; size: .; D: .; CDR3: CASSDTNYGYTF
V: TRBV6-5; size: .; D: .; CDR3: CASSPLGGIYEQYF
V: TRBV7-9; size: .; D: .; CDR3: CASSLSMGIEAFF
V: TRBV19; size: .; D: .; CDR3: CASTKVQYRSGQPQHF
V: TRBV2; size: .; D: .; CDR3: CASISRDRNTEAFF
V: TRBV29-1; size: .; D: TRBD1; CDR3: CSVYRGDPYNEQFF
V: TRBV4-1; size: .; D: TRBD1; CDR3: CASSQAGTGGEKLFF
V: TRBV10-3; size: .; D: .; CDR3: CAISDSWDKSNIQYF
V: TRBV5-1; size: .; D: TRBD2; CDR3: CASSPALAGGQYF
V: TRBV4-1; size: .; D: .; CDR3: CASSQVRGSGNTIYF
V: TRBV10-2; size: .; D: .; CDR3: CASSESWGAGETQYF
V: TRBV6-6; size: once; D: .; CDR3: CASSTPSSSGNTIYF
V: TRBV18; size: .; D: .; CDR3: CASSPDRSSRPDTQYF
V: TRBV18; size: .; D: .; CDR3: CASSPPNSIRDGYTF
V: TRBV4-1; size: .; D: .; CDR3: CASSRTLAVTDTQYF
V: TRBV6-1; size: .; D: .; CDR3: CASSETGNEAFF
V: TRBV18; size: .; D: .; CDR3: CASSPPGQATNEKLFF
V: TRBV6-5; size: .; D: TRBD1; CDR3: CASSSDRETYEQYF
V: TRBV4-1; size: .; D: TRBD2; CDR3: CASSQGRSRGGLLIDTQYF
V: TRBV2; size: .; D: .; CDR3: CASSQGHSGNTIYF
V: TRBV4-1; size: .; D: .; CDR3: CASSQDRGTEAFF
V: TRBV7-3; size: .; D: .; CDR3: CASSLDGGYGYTF
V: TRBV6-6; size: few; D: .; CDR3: CASSYLTGQETQYF
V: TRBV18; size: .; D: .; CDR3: CASSPPGVHEQFF